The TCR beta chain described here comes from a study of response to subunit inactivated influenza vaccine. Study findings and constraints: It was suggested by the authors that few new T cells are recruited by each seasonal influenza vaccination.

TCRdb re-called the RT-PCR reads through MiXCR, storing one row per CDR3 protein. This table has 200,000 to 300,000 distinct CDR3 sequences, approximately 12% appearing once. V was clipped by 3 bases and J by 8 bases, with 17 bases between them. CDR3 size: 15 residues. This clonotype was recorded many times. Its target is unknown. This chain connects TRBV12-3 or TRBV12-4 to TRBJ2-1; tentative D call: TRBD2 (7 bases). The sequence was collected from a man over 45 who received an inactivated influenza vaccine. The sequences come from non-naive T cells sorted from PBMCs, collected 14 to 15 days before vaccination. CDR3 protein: CASSFSGGSRDEQFF. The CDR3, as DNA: TGTGCCAGCAGTTTCTCGGGGGGCTCTCGGGATGAGCAGTTCTTC.